Each of the 23 T cell receptor beta chains below was sequenced from the same sample in a study of blood T cell repertoires in COVID-19 (TCRdb year 2020). Receptor amplification or capture employed the immunoSEQ multiplex PCR assay. In TCRdb, the immuneACCESS table is reduced to in-frame sequences with V and J assigned. These tables do not hold every clone; where another copy was compared, an unresolved V gene accounts for under half, and the others remain unexplained. The sample records 340,000 or so clones, around 83% of which are singletons. Of the sample, around 3% falls within the top ten clones. The source material was peripheral blood. Source of these receptors: a man aged 25 to 40 with active or convalescent COVID-19.

The chain combines TRBV10-2 with TRBJ2-3, with 9 positions matching TRBD2. CDR3 length: 14 amino acids. Germline V lookup: CDR1 WSHSY, CDR2 SAAADI. V lost 6 bases to trimming and J lost 4 bases; unmatched junction nucleotides: 5. This chain's CDR3 is CASRATSGPDTQYF. The CDR3, as DNA: TGCGCCAGCAGGGCGACTAGCGGACCAGATACGCAGTATTTT.

The rearrangement uses TRBV6-2 or TRBV6-3 and TRBJ1-6; weak D call: TRBD1 (6 bases). From germline, CDR1 is MNHEY and CDR2 SVGEGT. Trimming shortened V by 6 bases and J by 5 bases, and 17 bases separated the two germline ends. This CDR3 is 16 amino acids long. The CDR3 reads CASSLQGSWNNSPLHF. The CDR3 nucleotides read TGTGCCAGCAGCCTACAGGGCTCGTGGAATAATTCACCCCTCCACTTT.

The V call is TRBV5-1, the J call TRBJ2-7, with a possible D match to TRBD2 (6 bases). The CDR3 consists of 17 residues. CDR1 is SGHRS, CDR2 YFSETQ, per germline. Trimming stripped 1 base from V and 2 bases from J, with 19 bases between. Written as DNA, the CDR3 is TGCGCCAGCAGCTTGTCTGAAGATGGAGGGGCGGCCTACGAGCAGTACTTC. Translation: CASSLSEDGGAAYEQYF.

In its sample, this clone was seen a few times. The CDR3 nucleotides are TGTGCCAGCAGCAGAGGAGACAGGCCCTACGAGCAGTACTTC. As protein: CASSRGDRPYEQYF. J is TRBJ2-7 and V is TRBV5-6, with D perhaps matching TRBD1 (6 bases). Between the trimmed V and J ends, which lost 4 bases and 2 bases, there was a span of 13 bases. This CDR3 region has 14 residues. Germline CDR1 and CDR2: SGHDT and YYEEEE. Filled out from reference TRBV5-6 and TRBJ2-7, the complete variable domain reads DAGVTQSPTHLIKTRGQQVTLRCSPKSGHDTVSWYQQALGQGPQFIFQYYEEEERQRGNFPDRFSGHQFPNYSSELNVNALLLGDSALYLCASSRGDRPYEQYFGPGTRLTVT.

The chain uses TRBV12-3 or TRBV12-4 and TRBJ2-2; the match to TRBD1 covers 8 bases. The V gene end was trimmed by 6 bases and the J gene end by 6 bases; junction bases not matched to a gene: 3. The CDR3 extends over 13 amino acids. CDR3 sequence: CASSRQGPGELFF. CDR3 coding DNA: TGTGCCAGCAGCAGACAGGGGCCCGGGGAGCTGTTTTTT.

The chain recombines TRBV19 with TRBJ1-5, with 7 bases that match TRBD1. This CDR3 spans 13 amino acids. Germline V gene lookup returns CDR1 LNHDA and CDR2 SQIVND (reference sequence). The V segment lost 7 bases and the J segment 5 bases; nucleotides outside the gene matches: 5. This chain's CDR3 is CASMAGGYQPQHF. The CDR3 region has the DNA TGTGCCAGTATGGCAGGGGGTTATCAGCCCCAGCATTTT.

The chain uses TRBV3-1 (or the pseudogene TRBV3-2) and TRBJ1-2; a weak D match, TRBD1 (5 bases). The germline V and J ends were trimmed by 2 bases and 8 bases, with 24 bases remaining between them. Germline-derived CDR1 and CDR2 are LGHDT and YNNKEL (reference sequence). There are 17 residues in the CDR3. The CDR3 reads CASSQKGGAPRPLGYTF. The CDR3 nucleotides are TGTGCCAGCAGCCAAAAAGGAGGGGCCCCCCGGCCTCTAGGCTACACCTTC.

V gene TRBV12-3 or TRBV12-4 combines with J gene TRBJ2-1; no clear D. V lost 1 base, J lost 7 bases, and 8 bases lay in between. This CDR3 has 13 residues. CDR3 sequence reads: CASSLDLENEQFF. CDR3 in DNA: TGTGCCAGCAGTTTAGACCTAGAGAATGAGCAGTTCTTC.

The chain links TRBV5-6 to TRBJ1-2; D gene uncertain. This CDR3 has 13 residues. CDR1 and CDR2 from the germline V gene are SGHDT and YYEEEE. Trimming stripped 0 bases from V and 4 bases from J, with 7 bases between. The CDR3 region has the DNA TGTGCCAGCAGCTTGGACACCTTCTATGGCTACACCTTC. Amino acids: CASSLDTFYGYTF.

Notes on this clone: A much larger clone is a single base away; this may be a read error. This rearrangement joins TRBV7-6 to TRBJ2-1; 7 bases match TRBD2. Germline CDR1 is SGHVS and CDR2 is FNYEAQ. The CDR3 extends over 15 amino acids. Trimming took 1 base from V and 4 from J; bases not matched to a gene: 4. CDR3 DNA: TGTGCCAGCAGCTTAGGGGCTAGCGGTTACAATGAGCAGTTCTTC. Encoded protein: CASSLGASGYNEQFF.

The CDR3 spells CASSFRQGNTIYF. CDR3 coding DNA: TGTGCCAGCAGCTTTAGACAGGGAAACACCATATATTTT. The chain is built from TRBV7-8 and TRBJ1-3; perhaps TRBD1 as D (5 bases). CDR3 length equals 13 residues. Germline CDR1 is SGHVS and CDR2 is FQNEAQ. V lost 3 bases to trimming and J lost 4 bases, with 7 bases between them.

The rearrangement links TRBV27 to TRBJ1-4, with 7 nucleotides matching TRBD1. Germline CDR1 is MNHEY and CDR2 is SMNVEV (reference sequence). V dropped 5 bases and J dropped 12; count of bases not matched to a gene: 9. The length of the CDR3 is 13 residues. The DNA of the CDR3 is TGTGCCAGCAGTCTAAAACAGGGGATTCAACTGTTTTTT. Encoded protein: CASSLKQGIQLFF.

The J gene is TRBJ1-1, the V gene TRBV5-4, with 8 bases identical to TRBD1. The CDR3 totals 15 residues. The V gene's germline CDR1 is SGHNT and CDR2 YYREEE (reference sequence). Losses at the gene ends were 3 bases for V and 11 bases for J; bases not matched to a gene: 15. CDR3 residues: CASSWSGQALDGAFF. CDR3 DNA: TGTGCCAGCAGCTGGTCGGGACAGGCCCTAGACGGGGCTTTCTTT.

The rearrangement joins TRBV9 to TRBJ2-2; tentative D call: TRBD2 (5 bases). This CDR3 region has 14 residues. Trimming removed 6 bases from V and 3 bases from J, with 12 bases in between. Germline V gene lookup returns CDR1 SGDLS and CDR2 YYNGEE. CDR3 in DNA: TGTGCCAGCAATGAGGGAGCGGACACCGGGGAGCTGTTTTTT. Protein sequence: CASNEGADTGELFF.

Many counts were recorded for this clone. This chain's CDR3 is CASVQGAGTDTQYF. The DNA of the CDR3 is TGTGCCAGTGTGCAGGGGGCTGGAACAGATACGCAGTATTTT. V and J are TRBV6-6 and TRBJ2-3; 8 bases are a match to TRBD1. Per germline, CDR1 MNHNY and CDR2 SVGAGI (reference sequence). The CDR3 consists of 14 residues. Losses at the gene ends were 9 bases for V and 3 bases for J; bases not matched to a gene: 8.

Points on this clone: Other DNA sequences from this sample encode an identical CDR3 as well. The V and J genes are TRBV11-3 and TRBJ2-5; D remains unclear. V was trimmed by 0 bases and J by 4 bases, leaving 6 bases between them. Germline CDR1 reads SGHNT; CDR2 reads YENEEA. The CDR3 extends over 13 amino acids. CDR3 protein: CASSLEGRETQYF. In nucleotides, the CDR3 is TGTGCCAGCAGCTTAGAGGGCAGAGAGACCCAGTACTTC. Supplemented by reference TRBV11-3 and TRBJ2-5, the full variable domain reads EAGVVQSPRYKIIEKKQPVAFWCNPISGHNTLYWYLQNLGQGPELLIRYENEEAVDDSQLPKDRFSAERLKGVDSTLKIQPAELGDSAVYLCASSLEGRETQYFGPGTRLLVL.

The chain is built from TRBV29-1 and TRBJ2-3; 8 bases fit TRBD1. Germline lookup yields CDR1 SQVTM and CDR2 ANQGSEA. The CDR3 spans 13 residues. V trimming: 7 bases; J trimming: 1 base; junction bases outside the gene matches: 4. CDR3 loop: CSGGQGRTDTQYF. CDR3 DNA: TGCAGCGGCGGACAGGGACGCACAGATACGCAGTATTTT.

This chain connects TRBV6-5 to TRBJ1-1; D is uncertain. The CDR3 consists of 14 residues. Germline V lookup: CDR1 MNHEY, CDR2 SVGAGI. The V and J ends lost 6 bases and 1 base respectively, with 12 bases between them. The CDR3 sequence is CASRHSQENTEAFF. The CDR3 nucleotides read TGTGCCAGCAGACACTCTCAGGAGAACACTGAAGCTTTCTTT.

The chain carries TRBV9 and TRBJ2-1; D is perhaps TRBD1 (6 bases). Deletions cut 2 bases from V and 7 bases from J, with 13 bases between. The germline V gene has CDR1 SGDLS and CDR2 YYNGEE. CDR3 size: 14 residues. In DNA, the CDR3 is TGTGCCAGCAGCGTCCGGGCAGGGGTTAATGAGCAGTTCTTC. It yields the protein CASSVRAGVNEQFF.

The chain uses TRBV19 and TRBJ1-5, with D maybe TRBD1 (6 bases). The CDR3 covers 15 residues. Per the germline V gene, CDR1 is LNHDA and CDR2 is SQIVND (reference sequence). Trimming stripped 0 bases from V and 3 bases from J, with 9 bases between. CDR3 region: CASSIDDRINQPQHF. CDR3 DNA: TGTGCCAGTAGTATAGACGACAGGATCAATCAGCCCCAGCATTTT.

This clone was detected only once. J is TRBJ2-1 and V is TRBV6-5; D may be TRBD2 (6 bases). The CDR3 runs 15 residues. Per germline, CDR1 MNHEY and CDR2 SVGAGI. Between the trimmed V and J ends, which lost 7 bases and 0 bases, there was a span of 13 bases. The CDR3 loop reads CASILTGGSYNEQFF. For the CDR3, the DNA is TGTGCCAGCATCCTGACCGGGGGCTCCTACAATGAGCAGTTCTTC.

This rearrangement joins TRBV23-1 to TRBJ1-2; 7 bases align to TRBD1. TRBV23-1 is treated as an ORF (open reading frame) with a function not yet certain. The V and J ends lost 0 bases and 4 bases, in that order; junction bases with no gene match: 5. The length of the CDR3 is 15 residues. The CDR3 protein is CASSQSTGQPYGYTF. CDR3 nucleotides: TGCGCCAGCAGTCAATCTACGGGACAGCCCTATGGCTACACCTTC.

The rearrangement links TRBV5-1 to TRBJ2-7; 7 bases are shared with TRBD2. The length of the CDR3 is 18 residues. J gave up 2 bases and V 0 bases, and 14 bases lay outside the gene matches. Per the germline V gene, CDR1 is SGHRS and CDR2 is YFSETQ. CDR3 nucleotides: TGCGCCAGCAGCTTGGAACTAGCGTCCCGTTTTAGCCCCTACGAGCAGTACTTC. Its protein is CASSLELASRFSPYEQYF. Filled out from reference TRBV5-1 and TRBJ2-7, the complete variable domain reads KAGVTQTPRYLIKTRGQQVTLSCSPISGHRSVSWYQQTPGQGLQFLFEYFSETQRNKGNFPGRFSGRQFSNSRSEMNVSTLELGDSALYLCASSLELASRFSPYEQYFGPGTRLTVT.